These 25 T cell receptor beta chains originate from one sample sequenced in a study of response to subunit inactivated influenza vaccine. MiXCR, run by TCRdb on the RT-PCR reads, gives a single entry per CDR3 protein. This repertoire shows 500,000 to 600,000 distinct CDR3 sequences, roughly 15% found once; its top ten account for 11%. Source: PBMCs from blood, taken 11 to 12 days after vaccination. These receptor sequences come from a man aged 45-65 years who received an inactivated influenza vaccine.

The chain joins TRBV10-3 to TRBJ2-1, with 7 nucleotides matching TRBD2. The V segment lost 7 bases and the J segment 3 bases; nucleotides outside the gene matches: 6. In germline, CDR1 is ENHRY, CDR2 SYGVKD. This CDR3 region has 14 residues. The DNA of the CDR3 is TGTGCCATCATGGGGGGGATAAACTACAATGAGCAGTTCTTC. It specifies CAIMGGINYNEQFF.

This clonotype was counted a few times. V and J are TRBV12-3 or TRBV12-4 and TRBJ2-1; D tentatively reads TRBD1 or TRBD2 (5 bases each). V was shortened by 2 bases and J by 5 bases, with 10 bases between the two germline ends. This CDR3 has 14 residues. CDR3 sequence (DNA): TGTGCCAGCAGTTTATCGGGGCTAAACAATGAGCAGTTCTTC. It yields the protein CASSLSGLNNEQFF.

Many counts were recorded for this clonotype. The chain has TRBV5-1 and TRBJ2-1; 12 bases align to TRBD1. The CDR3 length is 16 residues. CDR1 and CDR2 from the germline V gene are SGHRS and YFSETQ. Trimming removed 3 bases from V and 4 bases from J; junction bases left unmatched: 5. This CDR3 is CASSSGQGAIYNEQFF. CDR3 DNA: TGCGCCAGCAGCTCGGGACAGGGGGCAATTTACAATGAGCAGTTCTTC. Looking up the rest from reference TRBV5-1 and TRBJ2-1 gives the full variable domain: KAGVTQTPRYLIKTRGQQVTLSCSPISGHRSVSWYQQTPGQGLQFLFEYFSETQRNKGNFPGRFSGRQFSNSRSEMNVSTLELGDSALYLCASSSGQGAIYNEQFFGPGTRLTVL.

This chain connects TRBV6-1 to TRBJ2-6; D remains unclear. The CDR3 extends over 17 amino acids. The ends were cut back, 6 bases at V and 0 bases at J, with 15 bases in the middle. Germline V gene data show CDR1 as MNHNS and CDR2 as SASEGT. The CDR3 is CASSRRTGISGANVLTF. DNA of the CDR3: TGTGCCAGCAGCCGACGAACTGGTATCTCTGGGGCCAACGTCCTGACTTTC.

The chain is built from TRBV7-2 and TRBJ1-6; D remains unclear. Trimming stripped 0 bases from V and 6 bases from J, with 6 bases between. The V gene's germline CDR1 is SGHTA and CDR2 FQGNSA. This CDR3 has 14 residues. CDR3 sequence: CASSLALLNSPLHF. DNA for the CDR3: TGTGCCAGCAGCTTAGCCCTTCTTAATTCACCCCTCCACTTT.

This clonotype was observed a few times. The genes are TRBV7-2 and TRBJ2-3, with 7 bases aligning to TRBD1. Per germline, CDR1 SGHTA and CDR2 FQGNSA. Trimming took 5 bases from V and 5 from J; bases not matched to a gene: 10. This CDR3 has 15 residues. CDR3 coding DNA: TGTGCCAGCAGCGAACAGGGGCCAGGGGGAGATACGCAGTATTTT. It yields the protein CASSEQGPGGDTQYF.

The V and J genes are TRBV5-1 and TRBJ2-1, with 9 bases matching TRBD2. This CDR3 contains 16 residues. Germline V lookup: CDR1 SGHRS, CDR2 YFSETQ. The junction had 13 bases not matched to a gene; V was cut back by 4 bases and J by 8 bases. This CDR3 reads CASSHPTGTSIHEQFF. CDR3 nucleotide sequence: TGCGCCAGCAGCCACCCGACCGGGACTAGCATCCATGAGCAGTTCTTC.

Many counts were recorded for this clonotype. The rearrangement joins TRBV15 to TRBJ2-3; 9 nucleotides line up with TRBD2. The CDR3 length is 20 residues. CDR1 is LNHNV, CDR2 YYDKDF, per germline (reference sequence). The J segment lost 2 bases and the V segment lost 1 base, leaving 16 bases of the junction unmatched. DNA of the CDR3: TGTGCCACCAGCAGAGGGTCGGCCTGGGGCGCGGGAGGGATCACAGATACGCAGTATTTT. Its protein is CATSRGSAWGAGGITDTQYF.

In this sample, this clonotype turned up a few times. The CDR3 DNA reads TGTGCCATCAGTGAGGTTAGCACAGATACGCAGTATTTT. It yields the protein CAISEVSTDTQYF. The chain combines TRBV10-3 with TRBJ2-3, with D unresolved. Germline CDR1 is ENHRY and CDR2 is SYGVKD. The CDR3 length is 13 residues. The V gene lost 2 bases and the J gene lost 0 bases, with 3 bases spanning the gap.

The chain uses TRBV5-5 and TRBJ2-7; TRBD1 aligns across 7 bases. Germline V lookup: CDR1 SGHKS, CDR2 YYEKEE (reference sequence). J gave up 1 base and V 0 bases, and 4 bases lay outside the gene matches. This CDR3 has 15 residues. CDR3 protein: CASSLEGQPSYEQYV. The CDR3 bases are TGTGCCAGCAGCTTGGAGGGACAGCCTTCCTACGAGCAGTACGTC.

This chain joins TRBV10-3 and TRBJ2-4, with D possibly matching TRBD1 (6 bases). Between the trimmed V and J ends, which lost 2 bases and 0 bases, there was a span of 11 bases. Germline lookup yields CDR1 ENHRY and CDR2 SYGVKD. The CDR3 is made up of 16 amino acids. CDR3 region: CAISEEQGTAKNIQYF. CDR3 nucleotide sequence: TGTGCCATCAGTGAGGAGCAGGGGACAGCCAAAAACATTCAGTACTTC.

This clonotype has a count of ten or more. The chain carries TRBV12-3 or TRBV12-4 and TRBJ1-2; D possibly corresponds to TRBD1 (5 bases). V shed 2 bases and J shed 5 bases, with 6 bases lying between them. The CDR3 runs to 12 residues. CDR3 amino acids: CASSLKGYGYTF. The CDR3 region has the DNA TGTGCCAGCAGTTTAAAGGGGTATGGCTACACCTTC.

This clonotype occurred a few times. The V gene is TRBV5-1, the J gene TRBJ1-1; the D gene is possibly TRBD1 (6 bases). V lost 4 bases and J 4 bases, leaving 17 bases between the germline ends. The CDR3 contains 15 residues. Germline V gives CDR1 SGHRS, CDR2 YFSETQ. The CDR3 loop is CASSPRPGVITEAFF. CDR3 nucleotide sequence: TGCGCCAGCAGCCCCCGGCCAGGGGTGATCACTGAAGCTTTCTTT.

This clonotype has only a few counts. In nucleotides, the CDR3 is TGTGCCAGCTCACCGGGGACAGGGGCTGAAGCTTTCTTT. Encoded protein: CASSPGTGAEAFF. The chain uses TRBV18 and TRBJ1-1, with TRBD1 matching over 10 bases. After removal of 3 bases from V and 6 bases from J, the junction contained 1 base not matched to a gene. Looked up from germline, CDR1 is KGHSH and CDR2 is LQKENI. This CDR3 contains 13 residues.

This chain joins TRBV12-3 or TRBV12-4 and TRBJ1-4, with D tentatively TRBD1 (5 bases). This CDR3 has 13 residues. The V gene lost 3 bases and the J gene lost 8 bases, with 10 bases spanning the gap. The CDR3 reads CASSLNGGEKLFF. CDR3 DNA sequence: TGTGCCAGCAGTTTGAATGGGGGAGAAAAACTGTTTTTT.

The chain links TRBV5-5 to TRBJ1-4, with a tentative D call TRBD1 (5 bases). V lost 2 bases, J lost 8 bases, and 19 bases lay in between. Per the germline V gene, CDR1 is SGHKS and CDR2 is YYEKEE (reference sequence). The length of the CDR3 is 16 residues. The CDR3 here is CASSFSLGGAGEKLFF. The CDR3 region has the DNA TGTGCCAGCAGCTTTTCTCTCGGAGGGGCAGGCGAAAAACTGTTTTTT.

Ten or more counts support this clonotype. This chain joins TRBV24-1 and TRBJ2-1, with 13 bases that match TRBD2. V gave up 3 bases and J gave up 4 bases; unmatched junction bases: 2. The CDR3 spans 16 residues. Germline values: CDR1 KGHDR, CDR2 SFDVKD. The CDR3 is CATSDILAGGYNEQFF. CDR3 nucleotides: TGTGCCACCAGTGATATACTAGCGGGAGGGTACAATGAGCAGTTCTTC.

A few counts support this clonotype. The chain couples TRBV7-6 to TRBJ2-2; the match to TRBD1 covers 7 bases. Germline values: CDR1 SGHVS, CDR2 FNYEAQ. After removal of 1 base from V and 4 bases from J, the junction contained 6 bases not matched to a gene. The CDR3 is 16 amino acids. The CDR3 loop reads CASSLVRQGPTGELFF. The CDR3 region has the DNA TGTGCCAGCAGCTTAGTCCGACAGGGCCCCACCGGGGAGCTGTTTTTT.

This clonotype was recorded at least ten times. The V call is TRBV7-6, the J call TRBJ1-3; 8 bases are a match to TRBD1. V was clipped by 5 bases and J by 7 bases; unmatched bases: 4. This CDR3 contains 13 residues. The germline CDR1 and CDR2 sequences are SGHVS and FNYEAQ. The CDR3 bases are TGTGCCAGCAGCAGTGGACAGGGCAACACCATATATTTT. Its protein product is CASSSGQGNTIYF.

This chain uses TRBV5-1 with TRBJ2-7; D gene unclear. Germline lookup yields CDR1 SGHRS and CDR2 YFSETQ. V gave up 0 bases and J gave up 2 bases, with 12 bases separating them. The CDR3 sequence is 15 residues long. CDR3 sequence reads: CASSLGGVRAYEQYF. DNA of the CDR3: TGCGCCAGCAGCTTGGGAGGAGTACGGGCCTACGAGCAGTACTTC.

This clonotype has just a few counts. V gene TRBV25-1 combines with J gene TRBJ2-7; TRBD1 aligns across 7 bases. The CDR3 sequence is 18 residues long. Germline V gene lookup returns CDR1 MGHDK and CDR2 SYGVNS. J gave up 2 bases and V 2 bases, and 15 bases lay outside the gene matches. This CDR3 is CASSEGSWDSRSPYEQYF. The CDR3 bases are TGTGCCAGCAGTGAAGGCTCGTGGGACAGCCGGTCCCCCTACGAGCAGTACTTC.

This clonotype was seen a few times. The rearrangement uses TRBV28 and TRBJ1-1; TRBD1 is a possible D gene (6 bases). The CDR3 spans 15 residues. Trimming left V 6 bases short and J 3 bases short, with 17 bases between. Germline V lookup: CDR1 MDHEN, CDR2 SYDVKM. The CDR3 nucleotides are TGTGCCAGCAGGGTTCCCAGGGGCTGGGACACTGAAGCTTTCTTT. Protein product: CASRVPRGWDTEAFF.

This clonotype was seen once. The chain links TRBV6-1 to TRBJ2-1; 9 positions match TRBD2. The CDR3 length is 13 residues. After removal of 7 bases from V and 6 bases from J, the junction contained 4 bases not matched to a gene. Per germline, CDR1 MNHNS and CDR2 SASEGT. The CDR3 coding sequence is TGTGCCAGCATGGGAGCGGGAGGCAATGAGCAGTTCTTC. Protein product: CASMGAGGNEQFF.

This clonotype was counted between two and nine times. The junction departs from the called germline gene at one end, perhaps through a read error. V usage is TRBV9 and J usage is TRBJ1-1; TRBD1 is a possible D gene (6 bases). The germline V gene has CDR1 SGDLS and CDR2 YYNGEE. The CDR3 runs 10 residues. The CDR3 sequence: CASSGGPLLF. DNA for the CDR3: TGTGCCAGCAGCGGGGGGCCCCTTCTCTTT.

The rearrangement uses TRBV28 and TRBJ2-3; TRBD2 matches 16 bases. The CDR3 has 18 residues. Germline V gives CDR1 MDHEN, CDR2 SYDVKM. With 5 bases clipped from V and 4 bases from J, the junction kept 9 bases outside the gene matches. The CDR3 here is CASSRPGLAGGPPDTQYF. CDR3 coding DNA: TGTGCCAGCAGTCGACCGGGACTAGCGGGAGGGCCCCCAGATACGCAGTATTTT. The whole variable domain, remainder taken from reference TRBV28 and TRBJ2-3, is DVKVTQSSRYLVKRTGEKVFLECVQDMDHENMFWYRQDPGLGLRLIYFSYDVKMKEKGDIPEGYSVSREKKERFSLILESASTNQTSMYLCASSRPGLAGGPPDTQYFGPGTRLTVL.